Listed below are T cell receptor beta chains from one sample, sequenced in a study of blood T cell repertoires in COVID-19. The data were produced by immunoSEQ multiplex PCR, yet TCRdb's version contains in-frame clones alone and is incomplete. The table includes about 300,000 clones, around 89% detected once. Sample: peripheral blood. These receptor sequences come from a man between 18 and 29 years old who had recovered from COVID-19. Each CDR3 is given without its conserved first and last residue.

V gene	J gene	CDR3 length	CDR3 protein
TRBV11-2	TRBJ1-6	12	ASRGQQGNSPLH
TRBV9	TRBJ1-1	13	ASSPRGDTNTEAF
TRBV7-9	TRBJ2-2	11	ASSLVFGGELF
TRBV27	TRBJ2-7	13	ASSLSIQSSYEQY
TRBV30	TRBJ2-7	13	AWSVGAGNSYEQY
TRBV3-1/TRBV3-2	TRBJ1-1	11	ASVGGGGTEAF
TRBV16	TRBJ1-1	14	ASSQSIDSMNTEAF
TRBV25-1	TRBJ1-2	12	ASSDVAGVNGYT
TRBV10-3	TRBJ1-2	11	AINPGDNYGYT
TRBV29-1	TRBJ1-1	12	SVGPLRVNTEAF
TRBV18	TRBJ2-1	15	ASSPPTGGSSYNEQF
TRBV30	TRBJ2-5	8	AWSRETQY